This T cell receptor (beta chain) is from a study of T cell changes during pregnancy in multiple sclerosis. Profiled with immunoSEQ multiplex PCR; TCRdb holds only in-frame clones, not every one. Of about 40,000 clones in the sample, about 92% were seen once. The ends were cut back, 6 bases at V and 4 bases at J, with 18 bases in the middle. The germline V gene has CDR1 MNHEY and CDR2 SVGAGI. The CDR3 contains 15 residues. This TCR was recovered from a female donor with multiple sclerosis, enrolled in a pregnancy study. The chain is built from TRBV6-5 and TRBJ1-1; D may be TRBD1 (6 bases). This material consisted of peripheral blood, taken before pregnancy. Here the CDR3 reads CASSYSTGKFTEAFF. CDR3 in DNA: TGTGCCAGCAGCTATAGTACAGGGAAATTCACTGAAGCTTTCTTT.